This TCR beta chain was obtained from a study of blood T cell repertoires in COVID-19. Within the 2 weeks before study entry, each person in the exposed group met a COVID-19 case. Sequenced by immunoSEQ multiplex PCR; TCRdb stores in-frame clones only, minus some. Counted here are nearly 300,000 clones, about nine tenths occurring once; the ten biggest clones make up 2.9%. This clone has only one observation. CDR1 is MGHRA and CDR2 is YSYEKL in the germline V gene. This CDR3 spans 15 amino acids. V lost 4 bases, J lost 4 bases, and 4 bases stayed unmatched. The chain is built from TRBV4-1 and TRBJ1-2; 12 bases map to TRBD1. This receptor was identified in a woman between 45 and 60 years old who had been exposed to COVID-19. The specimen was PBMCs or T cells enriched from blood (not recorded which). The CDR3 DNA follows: TGCGCCAGCAGCCCAGGGACAGGGGGCATCTATGGCTACACCTTC. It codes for CASSPGTGGIYGYTF.